Below, 28 T cell receptor beta chains from the same sample are listed, as sequenced in a study of early T cells in non-severe SARS-CoV-2 infection. TCRdb independently ran MiXCR on the 5' RACE reads; one entry per CDR3 protein. The repertoire includes approximately 66,000 distinct CDR3 sequences, under 15% of them detected once, and roughly 4.6% sits in the top ten. Sequencing was done on a sample of whole blood. These receptor sequences come from an adult who was a healthcare worker with PCR-confirmed SARS-CoV-2 infection or an uninfected control (not recorded which).

This clonotype was picked up a small number of times. The J gene is TRBJ2-3, the V gene TRBV12-5; no clear D. CDR3 size: 13 residues. CDR1 and CDR2 (germline): LGHNT, FRNRAP. The V end was cut by 4 bases, the J end by 3 bases, with 8 bases between. CDR3 residues: CASGSPGTDTQYF. The CDR3 nucleotides read TGTGCTAGTGGTTCCCCTGGTACAGATACGCAGTATTTT.

This clonotype has only a few counts. The rearrangement joins TRBV12-5 to TRBJ1-1; no definite D call. This CDR3 region has 15 residues. In germline, CDR1 is LGHNT, CDR2 FRNRAP. Trimming removed 5 bases from V and 5 bases from J, with 18 bases in between. CDR3 protein: CASGPGRILGTEAFF. CDR3 nucleotide sequence: TGTGCTAGTGGTCCCGGGCGTATACTGGGGACTGAAGCTTTCTTT.

The chain joins TRBV20-1 to TRBJ2-3, with a tentative D call TRBD2 (7 bases). V lost 0 bases to trimming and J lost 7 bases, with 14 bases between them. CDR3 length equals 14 residues. Germline V gives CDR1 DFQATT, CDR2 SNEGSKA (reference sequence). DNA of the CDR3: TGCAGTGCTAGAGATGGGAGGGGGGCTTATACGCAGTATTTT. It translates to CSARDGRGAYTQYF.

The chain joins TRBV11-2 to TRBJ2-5; 9 bases are a match to TRBD1. Germline trimming cut 0 bases from V and 3 bases from J; bases unmatched to any gene: 2. This CDR3 contains 15 residues. In germline, CDR1 is SGHAT, CDR2 FQNNGV. The CDR3 region is CASSLDGTGKETQYF. CDR3 bases: TGTGCCAGCAGCTTAGATGGGACAGGGAAAGAGACCCAGTACTTC.

This clonotype was observed at least ten times. The gene calls are TRBV7-8 and TRBJ1-4; D gene ambiguous. There are 15 residues in the CDR3. Germline assignment: CDR1 SGHVS and CDR2 FQNEAQ. V was cut by 4 bases and J by 5 bases, with 14 bases left in between. The CDR3 DNA sequence: TGTGCCAGCAGCTACGCAGGTGGATCAAATGAAAAACTGTTTTTT. This codes for CASSYAGGSNEKLFF.

This clonotype showed up many times. V and J are TRBV5-5 and TRBJ1-1; no clear D gene. The CDR3 has 12 amino acids. In germline, CDR1 is SGHKS, CDR2 YYEKEE (reference sequence). Between the trimmed V and J ends, which lost 4 bases and 0 bases, there was a span of 4 bases. CDR3 in DNA: TGTGCCAGCAGCCGAATGAACACTGAAGCTTTCTTT. Its translation: CASSRMNTEAFF.

This chain joins TRBV11-2 and TRBJ2-7; perhaps TRBD1 as D (7 bases). Germline V lookup: CDR1 SGHAT, CDR2 FQNNGV. CDR3 length: 15 amino acids. The V and J ends lost 3 bases and 9 bases respectively, with 21 bases between them. The CDR3 spells CASSFVRGEIEGQYF. CDR3 sequence (DNA): TGTGCCAGCAGCTTCGTCAGGGGGGAAATCGAGGGGCAGTACTTC.

At least ten counts were recorded for this clonotype. The rearrangement links TRBV28 to TRBJ2-1, with 14 positions matching TRBD2. J gave up 5 bases and V 6 bases, and 3 bases lay outside the gene matches. Germline CDR1 MDHEN, CDR2 SYDVKM. The CDR3 is 15 amino acids. This CDR3 reads CASSTTSGRDNEQFF. Here the CDR3 DNA reads TGTGCCAGCAGCACGACTAGCGGGAGGGACAATGAGCAGTTCTTC.

This chain uses TRBV20-1 with TRBJ2-3; 9 positions match TRBD2. The CDR3 has 15 residues. Germline V gene lookup returns CDR1 DFQATT and CDR2 SNEGSKA (reference sequence). V dropped 5 bases and J dropped 5; count of bases not matched to a gene: 11. CDR3 sequence reads: CSAFLPAGGKDTQYF. DNA for the CDR3: TGCAGTGCTTTCCTCCCAGCGGGGGGTAAAGATACGCAGTATTTT.

This rearrangement joins TRBV6-5 to TRBJ2-1; D is possibly TRBD1 (5 bases). This CDR3 is 15 amino acids long. Trimming took 8 bases from V and 8 from J, leaving 22 bases between them. Germline V gene data show CDR1 as MNHEY and CDR2 as SVGAGI. CDR3 amino acids: CASYPPQGPPYEQFF. The CDR3 region has the DNA TGTGCCAGCTACCCCCCGCAGGGCCCACCCTATGAGCAGTTCTTC.

Ten or more counts support this clonotype. The V gene is TRBV18, the J gene TRBJ2-1, with no clear D. The CDR3 contains 13 residues. V was shortened by 3 bases and J by 10 bases, with 13 bases between the two germline ends. Germline V lookup: CDR1 KGHSH, CDR2 LQKENI. The CDR3 is CASSPPLVGEQFF. The DNA of the CDR3 is TGTGCCAGCTCACCCCCGCTGGTCGGGGAGCAGTTCTTC.

The chain couples TRBV20-1 to TRBJ1-2; TRBD1 might be the D (6 bases). The CDR3 length is 13 residues. The germline CDR1 and CDR2 sequences are DFQATT and SNEGSKA (reference sequence). Trimming took off 0 bases at V and 9 bases at J, with 14 bases between the two ends. The CDR3 DNA sequence: TGCAGTGCTAGAGAGAACCCGGGGGCGAGCTACACCTTC. It codes for CSARENPGASYTF.

This clonotype has a handful of counts. This chain uses TRBV11-2 with TRBJ1-6, with TRBD1 matching 9 bases. Trimming took 4 bases from V and 7 from J; bases not matched to a gene: 5. CDR3 size: 15 residues. Per the germline V gene, CDR1 is SGHAT and CDR2 is FQNNGV. The CDR3 loop is CASSWDRVGNSPLHF. CDR3 nucleotide sequence: TGTGCCAGCAGCTGGGACAGGGTGGGCAATTCACCCCTCCACTTT.

This clonotype was observed many times. The V gene is TRBV3-1, the J gene TRBJ1-2; 8 bases map to TRBD1. Germline loops: CDR1 LGHDT, CDR2 YNNKEL (reference sequence). With 2 bases clipped from V and 8 bases from J, the junction kept 4 bases outside the gene matches. The CDR3 is 13 amino acids. CDR3 in DNA: TGTGCCAGCAGCCAACGGACAGGGAGAGGCTACACCTTC. This gives the protein CASSQRTGRGYTF.

This clonotype was detected many times. The chain employs TRBV30 and TRBJ2-1; D not certain. Germline values: CDR1 GTSNPN, CDR2 SVGIG (reference sequence). Trimming took off 2 bases at V and 10 bases at J, with 9 bases between the two ends. This CDR3 spans 11 amino acids. The CDR3 sequence: CAWSFRREQFF. CDR3 coding DNA: TGTGCCTGGAGTTTTCGTCGGGAGCAGTTCTTC. Filled out from reference TRBV30 and TRBJ2-1, the complete variable domain reads SQTIHQWPATLVQPVGSPLSLECTVEGTSNPNLYWYRQAAGRGLQLLFYSVGIGQISSEVPQNLSASRPQDRQFILSSKKLLLSDSGFYLCAWSFRREQFFGPGTRLTVL.

This clonotype was recorded a few times. This chain links TRBV6-5 with TRBJ1-2, with D tentatively TRBD1 (6 bases). This CDR3 has 13 amino acids. Trimming removed 7 bases from V and 4 bases from J, with 13 bases in between. The germline V gene encodes CDR1 MNHEY and CDR2 SVGAGI. The CDR3 DNA follows: TGTGCCAGCATGAGGGGCAGGGGCTATGGCTACACCTTC. It specifies CASMRGRGYGYTF.

This clonotype was seen only a few times. V and J are TRBV20-1 and TRBJ1-2; D is possibly TRBD1 (6 bases). Germline lookup yields CDR1 DFQATT and CDR2 SNEGSKA (reference sequence). Trimming cost V 3 bases and J 4 bases, with 15 bases left between them. This CDR3 contains 14 residues. The DNA of the CDR3 is TGCAGTGCTAGTGGGGACAAGGATTTCTATGGCTACACCTTC. The encoded protein is CSASGDKDFYGYTF.

This clonotype has a count of ten or more. The chain recombines TRBV11-2 with TRBJ2-7; D call uncertain. CDR1 is SGHAT, CDR2 FQNNGV, per germline. Trimming pared 0 bases from V and 7 bases from J, leaving 4 bases between. There are 11 residues in the CDR3. Written as DNA, the CDR3 is TGTGCCAGCAGCTTAGAGTGGGAGCAGTACTTC. Translated: CASSLEWEQYF.

The sample holds many counts of this clonotype. The V and J genes are TRBV10-3 and TRBJ2-2; D not resolved. CDR1 ENHRY and CDR2 SYGVKD come from the germline V gene. V was cut by 8 bases and J by 7 bases, with 17 bases left in between. CDR3 length: 14 residues. The CDR3 sequence: CAIHSQAEGGELFF. The CDR3 DNA sequence: TGTGCCATCCATTCCCAGGCGGAAGGCGGGGAGCTGTTTTTT.

There are many counts of this clonotype. The chain links TRBV25-1 to TRBJ1-6; tentatively, D is TRBD1 (6 bases). The CDR3 loop spans 15 amino acids. The ends were cut back, 2 bases at V and 7 bases at J, with 12 bases in the middle. CDR1 is MGHDK, CDR2 SYGVNS, per germline. The DNA of the CDR3 is TGTGCCAGCAGTGAAACCTTGCAGGGGAATTCACCCCTCCACTTT. Residues: CASSETLQGNSPLHF.

This clonotype occurred many times. The genes are TRBV7-9 and TRBJ2-3, with 7 bases that match TRBD1. This CDR3 spans 16 amino acids. Germline V gives CDR1 SEHNR, CDR2 FQNEAQ (reference sequence). The V and J ends lost 1 base and 0 bases, in that order; junction bases with no gene match: 4. In DNA form, the CDR3 reads TGTGCCAGCAGCTTAGGGACAGGAGCTAGCACAGATACGCAGTATTTT. Translating gives CASSLGTGASTDTQYF.

This clonotype was seen ten or more times. The rearrangement uses TRBV10-2 and TRBJ1-2, with D possibly matching TRBD1 (6 bases). This CDR3 contains 13 residues. Trimming cost V 4 bases and J 8 bases, with 14 bases left between them. Germline CDR1 reads WSHSY; CDR2 reads SAAADI. CDR3 bases: TGCGCCAGCAGTGCTGACACCAGGGGAGGCTACACCTTC. Translation: CASSADTRGGYTF.

This clonotype was counted many times. The V and J genes are TRBV7-2 and TRBJ2-1; maybe TRBD2 (5 bases). Germline V lookup: CDR1 SGHTA, CDR2 FQGNSA. Trimming removed 1 base at V and 7 bases at J, with 8 bases between. This CDR3 contains 13 residues. The CDR3: CASSLGPGNEQFF. In DNA, the CDR3 is TGTGCCAGCAGCTTAGGACCGGGGAATGAGCAGTTCTTC.

The genes are TRBV20-1 and TRBJ2-5, with D tentatively TRBD1 (6 bases). The length of the CDR3 is 15 residues. Trimming took off 0 bases at V and 1 base at J, with 12 bases between the two ends. Germline V lookup: CDR1 DFQATT, CDR2 SNEGSKA (reference sequence). The CDR3, as DNA: TGCAGTGCTAGAGATATATCAGGGGCCCAAGAGACCCAGTACTTC. Its translation is CSARDISGAQETQYF.

This clonotype was counted at least ten times. This chain joins TRBV4-1 and TRBJ2-7; D is uncertain. The CDR3 has 13 amino acids. CDR1 is MGHRA, CDR2 YSYEKL, per germline. The ends were cut back, 1 base at V and 3 bases at J, with 7 bases in the middle. The CDR3 here is CASSQVGIYEQYF. The CDR3 bases are TGCGCCAGCAGCCAAGTTGGAATCTACGAGCAGTACTTC.

The sample holds many counts of this clonotype. The chain uses TRBV10-3 and TRBJ1-5; possible D gene TRBD1, 6 bases. The germline V and J ends were trimmed by 2 bases and 4 bases, with 9 bases remaining between them. Germline lookup yields CDR1 ENHRY and CDR2 SYGVKD. The CDR3 is made up of 14 amino acids. CDR3 protein: CAISEGQRNQPQHF. CDR3 nucleotides: TGTGCCATCAGTGAGGGACAGAGAAATCAGCCCCAGCATTTT.

The chain has TRBV7-3 and TRBJ2-3; 7 bases agree with TRBD2. With 5 bases clipped from V and 7 bases from J, the junction kept 12 bases outside the gene matches. This CDR3 has 15 residues. Germline values: CDR1 SGHTA, CDR2 FQGTGA. The CDR3 nucleotides are TGTGCCAGCAGCCCTAGCGGAACTACCATCCATACGCAGTATTTT. Encoded protein: CASSPSGTTIHTQYF. The whole variable domain, remainder taken from reference TRBV7-3 and TRBJ2-3, is GAGVSQTPSNKVTEKGKYVELRCDPISGHTALYWYRQSLGQGPEFLIYFQGTGAADDSGLPNDRFFAVRPEGSVSTLKIQRTERGDSAVYLCASSPSGTTIHTQYFGPGTRLTVL.

This chain uses TRBV29-1 with TRBJ1-1, with D perhaps TRBD1 (6 bases). This CDR3 has 13 amino acids. V lost 8 bases and J 1 base, leaving 14 bases between the germline ends. CDR1 and CDR2 from the germline V gene are SQVTM and ANQGSEA. The CDR3 DNA is TGCAGCTCCTCGGGGGCGGAGAACACTGAAGCTTTCTTT. Its protein is CSSSGAENTEAFF. Combining the CDR3 with reference TRBV29-1 and TRBJ1-1 gives the whole variable domain SAVISQKPSRDICQRGTSLTIQCQVDSQVTMMFWYRQQPGQSLTLIATANQGSEATYESGFVIDKFPISRPNLTFSTLTVSNMSPEDSSIYLCSSSGAENTEAFFGQGTRLTVV.